This T cell receptor beta chain was recorded in a study of blood T cell repertoires in COVID-19. Study details: The United States, Italy and Spain supplied acute and convalescent COVID-19 samples. T cells, B-cell-depleted T cells, or PBMCs provided the cDNA or gDNA that served as material.

Per the original methods: Reference gene primer amplification in the assay estimated nucleated cell counts. The data were produced by immunoSEQ multiplex PCR, yet TCRdb's version contains in-frame clones alone and is incomplete. Clonal size and the V and J genes are those of that table, whereas D and trimming came from the DNA. The sample lists fewer than 250,000 clones; 80% to 90% were seen once. The CDR3 sequence is 12 residues long. Germline assignment: CDR1 LGHDT and CDR2 YNNKEL (reference sequence). The ends lost 4 bases at V and 15 bases at J; junction bases unmatched: 9. This receptor was taken from a man in his forties with acute or convalescent COVID-19. The specimen sequenced was peripheral blood. The chain has TRBV3-1 (or the pseudogene TRBV3-2) and TRBJ2-3; 8 bases line up with TRBD2. CDR3 sequence reads: CASSPGGGPPYF. In DNA form, the CDR3 reads TGTGCCAGCAGCCCCGGGGGGGGCCCCCCCTATTTT.